The entry that follows covers one T cell receptor beta chain sequence. Its antigen is not known. Profiled with immunoSEQ multiplex PCR; TCRdb holds only in-frame clones, not every one. Here the sample spans 15,000 to 20,000 clones, 87% being singletons. This record belongs to a study of OX40 agonist ivuxolimab in advanced cancers. For the study at large: While on treatment, patients had intravenous ivuxolimab at 0.01 to 10 mg/kg every 2 weeks. Anti-PD-1, anti-PD-L1 or anti-CTLA-4 therapy given earlier was allowed, and over 35% had some. Recorded diagnoses for dose-escalation patients were hepatocellular carcinoma, melanoma, renal cell or head and neck cancer. The study, taken as a whole, reports: Expanded clones tended on average to be more numerous among CD8+ T cells than CD4+.

The V and J ends lost 10 bases and 4 bases respectively, with 17 bases between them. The CDR3 is made up of 14 amino acids. CDR1 is LNHDA, CDR2 SQIVND, per germline (reference sequence). The V and J genes are TRBV19 and TRBJ1-5; maybe TRBD1 (5 bases). This TCR came from an adult with an advanced solid tumor such as melanoma, head and neck, liver or kidney cancer. This sample comprised CD4+ or CD8+ T cells sorted from blood, obtained in a trial of the OX40 agonist ivuxolimab. In DNA, the CDR3 is TGTGCCACCTCAGGGTACACTTTGAATCAGCCCCAGCATTTT. Protein sequence: CATSGYTLNQPQHF.